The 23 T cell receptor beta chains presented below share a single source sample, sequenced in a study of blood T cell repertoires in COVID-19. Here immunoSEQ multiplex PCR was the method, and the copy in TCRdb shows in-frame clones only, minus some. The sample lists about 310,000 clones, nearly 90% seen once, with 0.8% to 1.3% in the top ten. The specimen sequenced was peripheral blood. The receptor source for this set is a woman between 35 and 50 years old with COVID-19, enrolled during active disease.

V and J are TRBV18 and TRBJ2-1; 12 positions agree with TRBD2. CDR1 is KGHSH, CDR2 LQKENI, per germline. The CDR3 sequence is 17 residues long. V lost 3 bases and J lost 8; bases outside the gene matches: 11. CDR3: CASSPPTTSGSPHEQFF. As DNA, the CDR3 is TGTGCCAGCTCACCTCCAACGACTAGCGGGAGTCCCCATGAGCAGTTCTTC.

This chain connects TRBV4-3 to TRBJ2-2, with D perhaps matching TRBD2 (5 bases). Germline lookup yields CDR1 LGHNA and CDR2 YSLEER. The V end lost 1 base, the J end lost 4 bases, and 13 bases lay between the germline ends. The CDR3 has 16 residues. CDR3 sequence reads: CASSQVIRAGTGELFF. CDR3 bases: TGCGCCAGCAGCCAAGTCATCCGCGCGGGCACCGGGGAGCTGTTTTTT.

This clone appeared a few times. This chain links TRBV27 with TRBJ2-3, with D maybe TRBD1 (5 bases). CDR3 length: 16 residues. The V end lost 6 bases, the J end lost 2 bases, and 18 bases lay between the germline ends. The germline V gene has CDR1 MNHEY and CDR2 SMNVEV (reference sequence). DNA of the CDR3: TGTGCCAGCAGCCGCCCAGGGCCCAGGACCACAGATACGCAGTATTTT. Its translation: CASSRPGPRTTDTQYF.

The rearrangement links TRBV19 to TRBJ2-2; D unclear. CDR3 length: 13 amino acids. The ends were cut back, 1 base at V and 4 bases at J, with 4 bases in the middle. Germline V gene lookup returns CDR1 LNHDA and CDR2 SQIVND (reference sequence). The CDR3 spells CASSIAVTGELFF. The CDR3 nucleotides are TGTGCCAGTAGTATAGCGGTCACCGGGGAGCTGTTTTTT.

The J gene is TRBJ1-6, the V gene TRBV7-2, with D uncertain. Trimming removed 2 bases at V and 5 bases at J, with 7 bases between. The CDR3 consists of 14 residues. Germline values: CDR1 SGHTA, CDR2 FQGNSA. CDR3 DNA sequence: TGTGCCAGCAGCTTATGGTCGGATAATTCACCCCTCCACTTT. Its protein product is CASSLWSDNSPLHF.

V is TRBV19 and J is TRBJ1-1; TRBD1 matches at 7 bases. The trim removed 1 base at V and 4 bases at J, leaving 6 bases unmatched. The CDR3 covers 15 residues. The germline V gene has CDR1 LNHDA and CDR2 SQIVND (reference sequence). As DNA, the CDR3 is TGTGCCAGTAGTATAGTGCTGCAGGGGGTCACTGAAGCTTTCTTT. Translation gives CASSIVLQGVTEAFF.

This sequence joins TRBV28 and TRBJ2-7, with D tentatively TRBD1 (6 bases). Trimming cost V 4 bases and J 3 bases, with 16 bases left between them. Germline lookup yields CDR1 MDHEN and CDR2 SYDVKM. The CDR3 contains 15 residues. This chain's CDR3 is CASSSFTGKFYEQYF. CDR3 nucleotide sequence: TGTGCCAGCAGTTCCTTCACAGGGAAATTCTACGAGCAGTACTTC.

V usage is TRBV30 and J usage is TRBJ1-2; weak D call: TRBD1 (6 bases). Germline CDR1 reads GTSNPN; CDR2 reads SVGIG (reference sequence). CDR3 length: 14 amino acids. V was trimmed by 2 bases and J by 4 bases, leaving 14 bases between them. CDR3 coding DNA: TGTGCCTGGAGTTACCAGGGGATTGCCTATGGCTACACCTTC. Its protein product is CAWSYQGIAYGYTF.

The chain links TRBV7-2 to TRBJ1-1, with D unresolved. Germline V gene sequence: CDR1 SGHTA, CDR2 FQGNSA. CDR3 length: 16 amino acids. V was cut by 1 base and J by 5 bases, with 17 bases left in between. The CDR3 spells CASSLVIFGLATEAFF. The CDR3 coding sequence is TGTGCCAGCAGCTTAGTTATTTTTGGACTGGCGACTGAAGCTTTCTTT.

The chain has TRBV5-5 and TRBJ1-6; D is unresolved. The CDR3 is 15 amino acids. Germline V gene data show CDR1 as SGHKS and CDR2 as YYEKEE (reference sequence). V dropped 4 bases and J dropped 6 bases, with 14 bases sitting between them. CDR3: CASSPYGEVNSPLHF. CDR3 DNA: TGTGCCAGCAGCCCCTATGGCGAGGTTAATTCACCCCTCCACTTT.

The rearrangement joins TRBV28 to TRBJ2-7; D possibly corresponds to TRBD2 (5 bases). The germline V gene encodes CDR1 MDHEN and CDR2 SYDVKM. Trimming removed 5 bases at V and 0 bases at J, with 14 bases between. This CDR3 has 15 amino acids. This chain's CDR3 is CASSRRSAVSYEQYF. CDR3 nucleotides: TGTGCCAGCAGTCGCCGGTCAGCGGTCTCCTACGAGCAGTACTTC.

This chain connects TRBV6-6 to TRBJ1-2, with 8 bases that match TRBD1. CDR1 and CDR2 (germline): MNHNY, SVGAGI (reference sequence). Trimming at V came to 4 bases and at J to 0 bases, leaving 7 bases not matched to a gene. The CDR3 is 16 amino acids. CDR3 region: CASSFRTGPANYGYTF. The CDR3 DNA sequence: TGTGCCAGCAGTTTCCGGACAGGGCCAGCTAACTATGGCTACACCTTC.

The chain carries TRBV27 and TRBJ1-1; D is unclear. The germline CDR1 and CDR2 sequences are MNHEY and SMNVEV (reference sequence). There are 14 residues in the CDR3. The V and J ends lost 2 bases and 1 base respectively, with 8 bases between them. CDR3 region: CASSLKQSNTEAFF. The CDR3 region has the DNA TGTGCCAGCAGTTTAAAACAGTCGAACACTGAAGCTTTCTTT.

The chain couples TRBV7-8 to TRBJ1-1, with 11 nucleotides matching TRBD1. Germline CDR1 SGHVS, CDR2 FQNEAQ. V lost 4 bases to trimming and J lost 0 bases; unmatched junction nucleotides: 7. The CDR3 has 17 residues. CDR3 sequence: CASSSRDRGSLNTEAFF. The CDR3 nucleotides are TGTGCCAGCAGCTCCCGGGACAGGGGGTCCCTGAACACTGAAGCTTTCTTT.

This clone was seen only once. This chain's CDR3 is CASSGGRLGAGNTIYF. The DNA for the CDR3 is TGTGCCAGCAGTGGGGGCCGCCTGGGAGCTGGAAACACCATATATTTT. The chain combines TRBV28 with TRBJ1-3, with TRBD1 as a possible D gene (6 bases). V was shortened by 5 bases and J by 2 bases, with 16 bases between the two germline ends. Germline-derived CDR1 and CDR2 are MDHEN and SYDVKM. CDR3 length: 16 residues. The entire variable domain, with the rest obtained from reference TRBV28 and TRBJ1-3, is as follows: DVKVTQSSRYLVKRTGEKVFLECVQDMDHENMFWYRQDPGLGLRLIYFSYDVKMKEKGDIPEGYSVSREKKERFSLILESASTNQTSMYLCASSGGRLGAGNTIYFGEGSWLTVV.

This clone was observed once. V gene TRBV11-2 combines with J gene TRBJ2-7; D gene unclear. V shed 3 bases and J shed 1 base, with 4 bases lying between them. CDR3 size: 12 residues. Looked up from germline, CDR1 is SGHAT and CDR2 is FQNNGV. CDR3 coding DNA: TGTGCCAGCAGCTTCCCTTCCTACGAGCAGTACTTC. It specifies CASSFPSYEQYF. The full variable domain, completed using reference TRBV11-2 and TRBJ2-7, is EAGVAQSPRYKIIEKRQSVAFWCNPISGHATLYWYQQILGQGPKLLIQFQNNGVVDDSQLPKDRFSAERLKGVDSTLKIQPAKLEDSAVYLCASSFPSYEQYFGPGTRLTVT.

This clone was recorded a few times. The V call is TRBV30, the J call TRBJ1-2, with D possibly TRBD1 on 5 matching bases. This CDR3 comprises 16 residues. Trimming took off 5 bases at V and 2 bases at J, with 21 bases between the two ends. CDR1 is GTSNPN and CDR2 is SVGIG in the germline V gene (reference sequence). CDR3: CAWQKPRSGRNYGYTF. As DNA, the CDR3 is TGTGCCTGGCAGAAACCCCGGTCAGGGCGCAACTATGGCTACACCTTC.

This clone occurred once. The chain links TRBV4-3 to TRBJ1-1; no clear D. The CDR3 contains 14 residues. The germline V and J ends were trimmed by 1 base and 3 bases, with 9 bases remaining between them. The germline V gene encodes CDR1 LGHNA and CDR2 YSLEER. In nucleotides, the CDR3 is TGCGCCAGCAGCCAAGGGAGGAGGGACACTGAAGCTTTCTTT. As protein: CASSQGRRDTEAFF.

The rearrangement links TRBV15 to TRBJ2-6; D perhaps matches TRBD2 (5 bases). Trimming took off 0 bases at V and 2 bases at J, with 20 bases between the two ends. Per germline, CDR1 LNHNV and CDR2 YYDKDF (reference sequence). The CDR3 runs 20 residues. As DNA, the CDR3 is TGTGCCACCAGCAGAGATGTTAATTCGGCCCGGAGGCCTGGGGCCAACGTCCTGACTTTC. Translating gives CATSRDVNSARRPGANVLTF.

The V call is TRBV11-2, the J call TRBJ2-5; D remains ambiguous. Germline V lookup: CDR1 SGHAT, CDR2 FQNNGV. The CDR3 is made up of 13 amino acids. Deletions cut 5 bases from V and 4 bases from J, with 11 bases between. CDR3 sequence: CASSLRLRETQYF. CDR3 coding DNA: TGTGCCAGCAGCCTAAGACTTAGAGAGACCCAGTACTTC. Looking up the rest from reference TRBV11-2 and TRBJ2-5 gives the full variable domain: EAGVAQSPRYKIIEKRQSVAFWCNPISGHATLYWYQQILGQGPKLLIQFQNNGVVDDSQLPKDRFSAERLKGVDSTLKIQPAKLEDSAVYLCASSLRLRETQYFGPGTRLLVL.

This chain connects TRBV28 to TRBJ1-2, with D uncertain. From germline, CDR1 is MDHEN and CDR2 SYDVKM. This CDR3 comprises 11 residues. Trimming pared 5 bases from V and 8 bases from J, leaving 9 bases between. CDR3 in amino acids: CASSLGRGYTF. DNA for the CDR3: TGTGCCAGCAGTCTAGGGAGGGGCTACACCTTC.

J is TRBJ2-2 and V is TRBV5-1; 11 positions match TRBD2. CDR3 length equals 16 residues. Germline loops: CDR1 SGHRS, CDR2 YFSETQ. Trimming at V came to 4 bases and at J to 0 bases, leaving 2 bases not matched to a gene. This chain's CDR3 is CASSPLAGANTGELFF. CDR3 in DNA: TGCGCCAGCAGCCCACTAGCGGGGGCGAACACCGGGGAGCTGTTTTTT.

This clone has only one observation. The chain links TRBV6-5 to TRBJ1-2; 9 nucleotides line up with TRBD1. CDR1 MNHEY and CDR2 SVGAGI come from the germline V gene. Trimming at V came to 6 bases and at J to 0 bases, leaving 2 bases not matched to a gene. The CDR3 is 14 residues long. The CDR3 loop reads CASSRDRANYGYTF. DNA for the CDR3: TGTGCCAGCAGCCGGGACAGGGCTAACTATGGCTACACCTTC.